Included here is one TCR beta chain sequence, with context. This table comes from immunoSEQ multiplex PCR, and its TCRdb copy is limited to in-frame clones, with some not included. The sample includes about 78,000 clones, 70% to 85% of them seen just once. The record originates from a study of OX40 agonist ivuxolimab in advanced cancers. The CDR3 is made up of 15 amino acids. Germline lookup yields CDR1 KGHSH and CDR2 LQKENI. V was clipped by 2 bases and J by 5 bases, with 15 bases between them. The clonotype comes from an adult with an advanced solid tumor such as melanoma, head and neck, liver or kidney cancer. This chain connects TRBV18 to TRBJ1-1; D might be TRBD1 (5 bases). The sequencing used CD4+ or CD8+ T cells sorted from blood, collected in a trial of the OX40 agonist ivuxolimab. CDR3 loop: CASSPGGGWNTEAFF. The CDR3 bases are TGTGCCAGCTCACCAGGTGGGGGTTGGAATACTGAAGCTTTCTTT.